These 14 T cell receptor beta chains share one sample of origin, sequenced in a study of CD8 T cells in ankylosing spondylitis. Study conclusions and caveats: A motif of eight highly homologous TCR beta variants was seen as apparently characteristic of ankylosing spondylitis blood.

One entry per CDR3 protein results from TCRdb running MiXCR on the 5' RACE reads. The repertoire consists of 700,000 to 850,000 distinct CDR3 sequences, with about an eighth occurring once and the leading ten covering 0.51%. These receptors are not linked to any known antigen. Source material: blood, either unsorted or a sorted T cell fraction (not recorded which). The receptor set was obtained from a male donor with ankylosing spondylitis.

This clonotype was counted at least ten times. The CDR3 nucleotides read TGTGCCAGCAGCTTTGCGGGACACCGCACAGATACGCAGTATTTT. Residues: CASSFAGHRTDTQYF. The V gene is TRBV7-9, the J gene TRBJ2-3; D possibly matches TRBD1 or TRBD2 (6 bases each). Germline assignment: CDR1 SEHNR and CDR2 FQNEAQ (reference sequence). CDR3 length: 15 residues. Trimming pared 3 bases from V and 1 base from J, leaving 11 bases between.

This clonotype has only a few counts. V gene TRBV12-3 or TRBV12-4 combines with J gene TRBJ1-3, with D unresolved. The CDR3 is 14 amino acids. V shed 0 bases and J shed 1 base, with 4 bases lying between them. The DNA of the CDR3 is TGTGCCAGCAGTTTAGCGGCATCTGGAAACACCATATATTTT. Translation gives CASSLAASGNTIYF.

The chain links TRBV7-8 to TRBJ2-7; weak D call: TRBD2 (6 bases). Trimming removed 6 bases from V and 5 bases from J, with 14 bases in between. This CDR3 has 13 residues. The germline gives CDR1 SGHVS, CDR2 FQNEAQ. The DNA of the CDR3 is TGTGCCAGCAGTGGGGACTTCGCAAACGAGCAGTACTTC. Its protein is CASSGDFANEQYF.

This clonotype was seen more than once but under ten times. The chain employs TRBV29-1 and TRBJ2-5; TRBD1 aligns across 7 bases. With 6 bases clipped from V and 5 bases from J, the junction kept 12 bases outside the gene matches. CDR1 and CDR2 (germline): SQVTM, ANQGSEA. This CDR3 is 14 amino acids long. The CDR3 protein is CSVTNNRGVETQYF. CDR3 bases: TGCAGCGTGACGAACAACAGGGGCGTGGAGACCCAGTACTTC.

This clonotype was counted between two and nine times. The chain combines TRBV2 with TRBJ2-3, with D perhaps matching TRBD1 (6 bases). The V end lost 6 bases, the J end lost 6 bases, and 16 bases lay between the germline ends. This CDR3 has 14 amino acids. CDR1 is SNHLY and CDR2 is FYNNEI in the germline V gene. CDR3 DNA sequence: TGTGCCAGCAGACCGGGACAAGATTGGGATACGCAGTATTTT. It yields the protein CASRPGQDWDTQYF.

Only a few counts were recorded for this clonotype. This chain uses TRBV12-3 or TRBV12-4 with TRBJ1-1, with D tentatively TRBD1 (5 bases). V was trimmed by 6 bases and J by 1 base, leaving 18 bases between them. The CDR3 contains 16 residues. The CDR3 nucleotides are TGTGCCAGCAGCCCTGGTTCCGGTAGGGGGAACACTGAAGCTTTCTTT. Its translation: CASSPGSGRGNTEAFF.

This chain joins TRBV24-1 and TRBJ2-3; the match to TRBD2 covers 11 bases. The V segment lost 4 bases and the J segment 2 bases; nucleotides outside the gene matches: 10. The CDR3 extends over 18 amino acids. Germline CDR1 is KGHDR and CDR2 is SFDVKD. CDR3 amino acids: CATSDTRGTSGATDTQYF. The CDR3 bases are TGTGCCACCAGTGACACCCGGGGGACTAGCGGAGCCACAGATACGCAGTATTTT.

This clonotype was observed a handful of times. The genes are TRBV4-3 and TRBJ2-7; D is possibly TRBD1 or TRBD2 (6 bases each). Germline CDR1 LGHNA, CDR2 YSLEER. V dropped 0 bases and J dropped 4 bases, with 28 bases sitting between them. The CDR3 contains 20 residues. The CDR3 DNA reads TGCGCCAGCAGCCAAGATCTTTTACGCGGGACAACAGAGATTGGGTACGAGCAGTACTTC. Amino acids: CASSQDLLRGTTEIGYEQYF.

In this sample, this clonotype turned up a few times. The V call is TRBV4-3, the J call TRBJ1-4; no definite D call. The CDR3 consists of 16 residues. Trimming left V 0 bases short and J 7 bases short, with 15 bases between. Per the germline V gene, CDR1 is LGHNA and CDR2 is YSLEER. The CDR3 DNA sequence: TGCGCCAGCAGCCAAGAGGGGTCAGATTTAGGTGAAAAACTGTTTTTT. Its protein product is CASSQEGSDLGEKLFF.

The CDR3 region has the DNA TGTGCCAGCAGCCAAGCTGTCCGGACAGGGTACCTGCAAGAGACCCAGTACTTC. Translated: CASSQAVRTGYLQETQYF. The rearrangement links TRBV14 to TRBJ2-5; TRBD1 matches at 8 bases. The germline V gene encodes CDR1 SGHDN and CDR2 FVKESK. CDR3 length: 18 amino acids. V shed 1 base and J 2 bases; nucleotides not matched to a gene: 12.

The chain is built from TRBV20-1 and TRBJ1-5; D is unclear. The CDR3 totals 14 residues. The V and J ends lost 3 bases and 3 bases respectively, with 12 bases between them. From germline, CDR1 is DFQATT and CDR2 SNEGSKA (reference sequence). This CDR3 is CSARRLQSNQPQHF. CDR3 sequence (DNA): TGCAGTGCTAGGAGATTACAGTCCAATCAGCCCCAGCATTTT.

This clonotype was counted a few times. This CDR3 is CASSPPGQILNTEAFF. CDR3 in DNA: TGTGCCAGCAGCCCCCCGGGACAGATATTGAACACTGAAGCTTTCTTT. J is TRBJ1-1 and V is TRBV7-2; 7 bases align to TRBD1. The germline V gene has CDR1 SGHTA and CDR2 FQGNSA. The V gene end was trimmed by 5 bases and the J gene end by 0 bases; junction bases not matched to a gene: 9. The CDR3 extends over 16 amino acids.

There are many counts of this clonotype. The chain is built from TRBV5-1 and TRBJ2-5; perhaps TRBD1 as D (5 bases). Germline V lookup: CDR1 SGHRS, CDR2 YFSETQ. There are 13 residues in the CDR3. Deletions cut 2 bases from V and 10 bases from J, with 15 bases between. CDR3 bases: TGCGCCAGCAGCTTTGACAGCAGCCAAGACCAGTACTTC. This sequence encodes CASSFDSSQDQYF.

Many counts were recorded for this clonotype. The chain carries TRBV20-1 and TRBJ2-1; D is ambiguous. The CDR3 is made up of 16 amino acids. Germline-derived CDR1 and CDR2 are DFQATT and SNEGSKA (reference sequence). The ends were cut back, 6 bases at V and 0 bases at J, with 18 bases in the middle. In DNA, the CDR3 is TGCAGTGCCACAAGCCGGTCCTACAGCTCCTACAATGAGCAGTTCTTC. Its protein product is CSATSRSYSSYNEQFF.